These 7 T cell receptor beta chains were sequenced from one sample in a study of blood T cell repertoires in COVID-19. Using immunoSEQ multiplex PCR, the repertoire was profiled, and TCRdb retains in-frame clones only, with some absent. The sample lists about 270,000 clones; around 85% were seen once. The sample was peripheral blood. These receptors were collected from a woman aged 45-59 years with active or convalescent COVID-19.

This chain links TRBV6-5 with TRBJ2-2, with TRBD2 as a possible D gene (5 bases). Germline V gene lookup returns CDR1 MNHEY and CDR2 SVGAGI. The V and J ends lost 6 bases and 9 bases respectively, with 17 bases between them. This CDR3 region has 14 residues. The CDR3 spells CASSEWEFGRELFF. The CDR3 coding sequence is TGTGCCAGCAGCGAGTGGGAGTTCGGACGGGAGCTGTTTTTT.

V is TRBV30 and J is TRBJ1-3, with TRBD1 identical over 8 bases. CDR3 length equals 14 residues. Trimming at V came to 7 bases and at J to 4 bases, leaving 9 bases not matched to a gene. The germline CDR1 and CDR2 sequences are GTSNPN and SVGIG (reference sequence). CDR3 protein: CAFDRGSSGNTIYF. The CDR3 DNA follows: TGTGCCTTCGACAGGGGTTCCTCCGGAAACACCATATATTTT.

The V and J genes are TRBV28 and TRBJ2-7, with TRBD1 identical over 9 bases. Germline V CDR1 and CDR2: MDHEN, SYDVKM. The CDR3 is made up of 17 amino acids. V was pared by 5 bases and J by 3 bases, with 14 bases of the junction left unmatched. The CDR3 DNA is TGTGCCAGCAGTCCTCCCACCTCGACAGGGGGAAACTACGAGCAGTACTTC. This gives the protein CASSPPTSTGGNYEQYF.

The CDR3 coding sequence is TGTGCCAGCAGCTATCGGGTAATGAACACTGAAGCTTTCTTT. Protein product: CASSYRVMNTEAFF. This chain connects TRBV7-9 to TRBJ1-1, with D unresolved. The V and J ends lost 4 bases and 0 bases respectively, with 9 bases between them. This CDR3 spans 14 amino acids. Germline CDR1 is SEHNR and CDR2 is FQNEAQ (reference sequence).

The chain combines TRBV9 with TRBJ1-5, with unresolved D. CDR3 length: 13 residues. Trimming left V 0 bases short and J 6 bases short, with 7 bases between. The V gene's germline CDR1 is SGDLS and CDR2 YYNGEE. CDR3 residues: CASSVGARQPQHF. The CDR3 region has the DNA TGTGCCAGCAGCGTAGGGGCGCGTCAGCCCCAGCATTTT.

This sequence joins TRBV11-2 and TRBJ2-1, with TRBD2 matching 9 bases. The CDR3 totals 14 residues. Germline V gene data show CDR1 as SGHAT and CDR2 as FQNNGV. Losses at the gene ends were 6 bases for V and 4 bases for J; bases not matched to a gene: 4. The DNA for the CDR3 is TGTGCCAGCAGTCGACTAGCGGATTACAATGAGCAGTTCTTC. Its translation is CASSRLADYNEQFF.

Only a few counts were recorded for this clone. The CDR3 DNA sequence: TGTGCCAGTACCGACCATTCGGCAGGAAATCAGCCCCAGCATTTT. Translated, it gives CASTDHSAGNQPQHF. The rearrangement links TRBV19 to TRBJ1-5; D unclear. Trimming removed 7 bases at V and 4 bases at J, with 17 bases between. The CDR3 has 15 residues. CDR1 and CDR2 (germline): LNHDA, SQIVND (reference sequence).